Ten or more counts support the clone carrying this TCR beta chain. Its cognate antigen is unknown. Only in-frame clones appear in the TCRdb table, and some are missing; sequencing was by immunoSEQ multiplex PCR. This repertoire holds about 1,700 clones, and none appear only once. These data come from a study of T cells after posttransplantation cyclophosphamide. Study observations and caveats: After PTCy, TRB diversity resembled that of CNI/methotrexate controls.

Treatment was busulfan-fludarabine conditioning, a marrow graft, and cyclophosphamide on days +3 and +4. The CDR3 is made up of 15 amino acids. Germline CDR1 reads LNHDA; CDR2 reads SQIVND (reference sequence). V trimming: 3 bases; J trimming: 2 bases; junction bases outside the gene matches: 6. This sequence originates from a female patient aged 60 to 70 who received an allogeneic stem cell transplant from a related donor and was CMV-positive. A subset of T cells may come from the graft donor. The V and J genes are TRBV19 and TRBJ2-5, with TRBD2 identical over 7 bases. The sequenced sample was PBMCs, obtained approximately 35 days after allogeneic stem cell transplant with posttransplant cyclophosphamide. CDR3 amino acids: CASSIVGGLQETQYF. In DNA, the CDR3 is TGTGCCAGTAGTATTGTCGGGGGACTACAAGAGACCCAGTACTTC.